The next 11 T cell receptor beta chains were all read from a single sample in a study of early T cells in non-severe SARS-CoV-2 infection. TCRdb used MiXCR to reprocess the 5' RACE reads, holding one entry per CDR3 protein. The table lists 39,000 or so distinct CDR3 sequences, about 5.5% of them singletons, with under 4.5% in the top ten. This sample comprised whole blood, obtained at baseline. Receptors originate from an adult who was a healthcare worker with PCR-confirmed SARS-CoV-2 infection or an uninfected control (not recorded which).

This clonotype was seen at least ten times. The chain employs TRBV5-8 and TRBJ1-5; no firm D call. The V end lost 1 base, the J end lost 9 bases, and 8 bases lay between the germline ends. This CDR3 comprises 12 residues. Looked up from germline, CDR1 is SGHTS and CDR2 is YDEGEE. This chain's CDR3 is CASSLNPGPQHF. CDR3 nucleotide sequence: TGTGCCAGCAGCTTGAATCCGGGGCCCCAGCATTTT.

This clonotype has a count of ten or more. The chain recombines TRBV5-8 with TRBJ2-7, with TRBD2 matching over 7 bases. This CDR3 spans 15 amino acids. The germline V gene encodes CDR1 SGHTS and CDR2 YDEGEE. V dropped 7 bases and J dropped 5; count of bases not matched to a gene: 15. The CDR3 region has the DNA TGTGCCAGCCAGCGTAACCCCCGGGACTACCACGAGCAGTACTTC. Residues: CASQRNPRDYHEQYF.

The rearrangement joins TRBV10-3 to TRBJ2-1; D not resolved. The CDR3 is made up of 15 amino acids. V gave up 0 bases and J gave up 8 bases, with 14 bases separating them. In germline, CDR1 is ENHRY, CDR2 SYGVKD. This chain's CDR3 is CAISESPGVGDEQFF. The CDR3, as DNA: TGTGCCATCAGTGAGTCGCCTGGCGTTGGGGATGAGCAGTTCTTC.

This clonotype appeared many times. The rearrangement links TRBV5-4 to TRBJ2-5, with TRBD2 as a possible D gene (5 bases). From germline, CDR1 is SGHNT and CDR2 YYREEE (reference sequence). The CDR3 spans 13 residues. With 4 bases removed from V and 2 bases from J, the gap between germline ends came to 9 bases. The chain's CDR3 is CASSVPGQETQYF. In nucleotides, the CDR3 is TGTGCCAGCAGCGTCCCGGGACAAGAGACCCAGTACTTC.

This clonotype was seen more than once but under ten times. V and J are TRBV2 and TRBJ2-7; 7 nucleotides match TRBD2. CDR3 size: 15 residues. The germline gives CDR1 SNHLY, CDR2 FYNNEI. The J segment lost 0 bases and the V segment lost 8 bases, leaving 10 bases of the junction unmatched. The CDR3 region is CASAKERDHSYEQYF. The CDR3 region has the DNA TGTGCCAGCGCCAAGGAGCGGGACCACTCCTACGAGCAGTACTTC.

The genes are TRBV7-9 and TRBJ1-2; D uncertain. Germline values: CDR1 SEHNR, CDR2 FQNEAQ (reference sequence). V dropped 1 base and J dropped 4 bases, with 7 bases sitting between them. This CDR3 has 13 residues. The CDR3 DNA reads TGTGCCAGCAGCTTAGAAGTCAGCTATGGCTACACCTTC. It translates to CASSLEVSYGYTF.

The V call is TRBV5-8, the J call TRBJ2-7; 8 bases align to TRBD1. V lost 6 bases, J lost 2 bases, and 10 bases stayed unmatched. The CDR3 consists of 15 residues. Germline CDR1 is SGHTS and CDR2 is YDEGEE. The CDR3 loop is CASIVSWTGTYEQYF. The CDR3 DNA follows: TGTGCCAGCATCGTTAGTTGGACAGGGACCTACGAGCAGTACTTC.

To note about this clonotype: This may be a read error, as it is one base from a much larger clone. The chain has TRBV29-1 and TRBJ2-3; D might be TRBD1 or TRBD2, each matching 5 bases. V lost 7 bases and J 1 base, leaving 9 bases between the germline ends. The length of the CDR3 is 12 residues. Germline CDR1 reads SQVTM; CDR2 reads ANQGSEA. This CDR3 reads CSAVGGTDTQYF. The CDR3 bases are TGCAGCGCCGTGGGGGGCACAGATACGCAGTATTTT.

This sequence joins TRBV7-2 and TRBJ2-1; 11 bases line up with TRBD2. J lost 7 bases, V lost 5 bases, and 7 bases had no gene match. The V gene's germline CDR1 is SGHTA and CDR2 FQGNSA. This CDR3 has 15 amino acids. The CDR3 sequence is CASSPLTSGINEQFF. CDR3 DNA: TGTGCCAGCAGCCCGTTGACTAGCGGGATAAATGAGCAGTTCTTC.

This clonotype has a count of ten or more. CDR3 sequence (DNA): TGTGCCATCAGTGGAAGCGGGGGGACTTACAATGAGCAGTTCTTC. Amino acid sequence: CAISGSGGTYNEQFF. The chain has TRBV10-3 and TRBJ2-1, with TRBD2 matching over 9 bases. J gave up 4 bases and V 4 bases, and 5 bases lay outside the gene matches. The germline V gene encodes CDR1 ENHRY and CDR2 SYGVKD. The CDR3 runs 15 residues.

This clonotype was seen a few times. The chain combines TRBV7-3 with TRBJ1-1; D is perhaps TRBD1 (6 bases). CDR3 length: 13 amino acids. The V and J ends lost 5 bases and 9 bases respectively, with 16 bases between them. The germline CDR1 and CDR2 sequences are SGHTA and FQGTGA. CDR3 sequence: CASSASGQTKAFF. CDR3 sequence (DNA): TGTGCCAGCAGCGCATCTGGACAGACTAAAGCTTTCTTT.